The rows below give T cell receptor beta chains drawn from one sample of a study of blood T cell repertoires in COVID-19. The repertoire was sequenced with immunoSEQ multiplex PCR; TCRdb's copy has only in-frame clones and lacks some. This sample has 80,000 to 95,000 clones; around 90% occur once, and the top ten carry 5.5% to 7.5%. Sample: peripheral blood. These receptors all stem from a man in his sixties or seventies with acute or convalescent COVID-19. The CDR3 runs from the conserved cysteine through the conserved F or W. D genes are given only for firm matches.

>15|TRBV7-9|TRBD2|TRBJ2-7
CASSLAASGSYEQYF
>14|TRBV10-3|TRBD1|TRBJ2-7
CAISAGTGYYEQYF
>13|TRBV5-1|TRBD1|TRBJ1-2
CASSPNRGDGYTF
>16|TRBV28|TRBD1|TRBJ1-1
CASSLWPGTGGTEAFF
>13|TRBV27|TRBD2|TRBJ2-1
CASSYSGRNEQFF
>16|TRBV7-2|TRBD1|TRBJ2-7
CASSSHRDRGSYEQYF
>14|TRBV2|NA|TRBJ1-5
CASSAGPGNQPQHF
>13|TRBV2|TRBD1|TRBJ2-7
CASSFDRGLEQYF
>14|TRBV25-1|NA|TRBJ2-2
CASSEPGLSGELFF
>13|TRBV6-5|NA|TRBJ2-2
CASSYSYSGELFF
>13|TRBV30|NA|TRBJ1-5
CAWKGGGSQPQHF
>15|TRBV5-6|TRBD1|TRBJ1-5
CASSLGDRGSQPQHF